These 31 T cell receptor beta chains were sequenced from one sample in a study of cytotoxic CD8 clonotypes in ibrutinib-treated CLL. The assay was immunoSEQ multiplex PCR, and TCRdb's table has in-frame clones only and misses some. The sample contains about 5,100 clones, around 68% of which appear only once. This specimen was PBMCs, taken before ibrutinib treatment. Receptors originate from a human donor with chronic lymphocytic leukemia.

The chain carries TRBV7-3 and TRBJ2-2; TRBD1 or TRBD2 may be the D gene (5 bases each). Trimming removed 3 bases at V and 4 bases at J, with 9 bases between. The CDR3 sequence is 14 residues long. Germline CDR1 is SGHTA and CDR2 is FQGTGA. The CDR3: CASSLGPSTGELFF. CDR3 DNA sequence: TGTGCCAGCAGCTTGGGACCTTCCACCGGGGAGCTGTTTTTT.

This chain joins TRBV9 and TRBJ2-2, with D tentatively TRBD1 (6 bases). V gave up 0 bases and J gave up 6 bases, with 12 bases separating them. The CDR3 is 15 residues long. Germline V gives CDR1 SGDLS, CDR2 YYNGEE. This chain's CDR3 is CASSVGVGGAGELFF. The DNA of the CDR3 is TGTGCCAGCAGCGTAGGGGTTGGGGGCGCCGGGGAGCTGTTTTTT.

This chain uses TRBV30 with TRBJ1-5, with 10 nucleotides matching TRBD1. CDR1 is GTSNPN, CDR2 SVGIG, per germline (reference sequence). The CDR3 is made up of 14 amino acids. With V trimmed by 2 bases and J by 9 bases, 7 bases remained unmatched. The CDR3 spells CAWSKGTGAGPQHF. CDR3 nucleotide sequence: TGTGCCTGGAGTAAGGGGACAGGGGCTGGGCCCCAGCATTTT.

The chain links TRBV9 to TRBJ2-3; D not resolved. V was cut by 0 bases and J by 5 bases, with 4 bases left in between. Germline V gene sequence: CDR1 SGDLS, CDR2 YYNGEE. The CDR3 runs 12 residues. The CDR3 nucleotides read TGTGCCAGCAGCGTAGCGGAAGATACGCAGTATTTT. As protein: CASSVAEDTQYF.

The DNA for the CDR3 is TGTGCCAGCAGCTCGGTCACTGAAGCTTTCTTT. Residues: CASSSVTEAFF. V is TRBV7-8 and J is TRBJ1-1; no reliable D call. The germline V and J ends were trimmed by 4 bases and 4 bases, with 4 bases remaining between them. The CDR3 extends over 11 amino acids. Germline V gene sequence: CDR1 SGHVS, CDR2 FQNEAQ. The complete variable domain, with remaining parts taken from reference TRBV7-8 and TRBJ1-1, reads GAGVSQSPRYKVAKRGQDVALRCDPISGHVSLFWYQQALGQGPEFLTYFQNEAQLDKSGLPSDRFFAERPEGSVSTLKIQRTQQEDSAVYLCASSSVTEAFFGQGTRLTVV.

The chain is built from TRBV11-1 and TRBJ2-6; D remains ambiguous. V gave up 4 bases and J gave up 0 bases, with 16 bases separating them. The CDR3 is 18 residues long. Germline loops: CDR1 SGHAT, CDR2 FQDESV (reference sequence). The CDR3 coding sequence is TGTGCCAGCAGCTCGAAGGGCGGACGTAGCTCTGGGGCCAACGTCCTGACTTTC. Protein: CASSSKGGRSSGANVLTF.

The chain recombines TRBV19 with TRBJ2-3; TRBD2 aligns across 13 bases. CDR3 length equals 17 residues. CDR1 is LNHDA, CDR2 SQIVND, per germline (reference sequence). Trimming at V came to 5 bases and at J to 4 bases, leaving 9 bases not matched to a gene. The CDR3 nucleotides are TGTGCCAGTAGTCGCGCCCGGGGACTAGCGGGGTCAGATACGCAGTATTTT. The encoded protein is CASSRARGLAGSDTQYF.

This chain uses TRBV4-1 with TRBJ2-2, with D possibly being TRBD1 (5 bases). CDR3 length: 14 amino acids. The germline CDR1 and CDR2 sequences are MGHRA and YSYEKL. V was clipped by 8 bases and J by 1 base, with 11 bases between them. The chain's CDR3 is CASRQFWNTGELFF. In DNA, the CDR3 is TGCGCCAGCCGACAGTTTTGGAACACCGGGGAGCTGTTTTTT.

The rearrangement links TRBV10-2 to TRBJ2-3; tentatively, D is TRBD1 (6 bases). The germline gives CDR1 WSHSY, CDR2 SAAADI. The CDR3 extends over 12 amino acids. Trimming took off 6 bases at V and 4 bases at J, with 8 bases between the two ends. DNA for the CDR3: TGCGCCAGCAGCCAGGGGTCAGATACGCAGTATTTT. It encodes CASSQGSDTQYF.

The rearrangement joins TRBV19 to TRBJ2-3; possible D gene TRBD2, 6 bases. Trimming pared 6 bases from V and 2 bases from J, leaving 15 bases between. Germline CDR1 reads LNHDA; CDR2 reads SQIVND (reference sequence). The CDR3 has 15 amino acids. CDR3 amino acids: CASRGVAVPTDTQYF. CDR3 DNA sequence: TGTGCCAGTAGAGGGGTAGCGGTTCCCACAGATACGCAGTATTTT. Full variable domain (outside the CDR3, taken from reference TRBV19 and TRBJ2-3): DGGITQSPKYLFRKEGQNVTLSCEQNLNHDAMYWYRQDPGQGLRLIYYSQIVNDFQKGDIAEGYSVSREKKESFPLTVTSAQKNPTAFYLCASRGVAVPTDTQYFGPGTRLTVL.

The genes are TRBV7-9 and TRBJ1-1; 10 positions match TRBD1. Unmatched junction bases numbered 6, after V lost 5 bases and J lost 0 bases. This CDR3 region has 16 residues. CDR1 and CDR2 (germline): SEHNR, FQNEAQ (reference sequence). CDR3 residues: CASSAPGQGLNTEAFF. The CDR3, as DNA: TGTGCCAGCAGCGCACCGGGACAGGGGCTGAACACTGAAGCTTTCTTT.

This chain connects TRBV15 to TRBJ1-5; D unclear. CDR1 is LNHNV and CDR2 is YYDKDF in the germline V gene (reference sequence). V was clipped by 3 bases and J by 10 bases, with 19 bases between them. This CDR3 spans 15 amino acids. The CDR3 DNA reads TGTGCCACCAGCAGCCCCCGAGGCCCAGAAGTCCCCCAGCATTTT. Its translation: CATSSPRGPEVPQHF.

The V call is TRBV6-5, the J call TRBJ1-6; D is unclear. The germline V gene has CDR1 MNHEY and CDR2 SVGAGI. The V gene lost 8 bases and the J gene lost 8 bases, with 13 bases spanning the gap. The CDR3 runs 13 residues. DNA of the CDR3: TGTGCCAGCGGAGGGAGGAGGGATTCACCCCTCCACTTT. Protein sequence: CASGGRRDSPLHF.

Only one count was recorded for this clone. V is TRBV20-1 and J is TRBJ2-7; a possible D gene is TRBD1 (5 bases). From germline, CDR1 is DFQATT and CDR2 SNEGSKA (reference sequence). The CDR3 is made up of 11 amino acids. V lost 3 bases and J lost 3, with 6 bases in between. The CDR3, as DNA: TGCAGTGCTAGTGACAGCTACGAGCAGTACTTC. Amino acid sequence: CSASDSYEQYF.

The chain is built from TRBV30 and TRBJ1-4; maybe TRBD1 (6 bases). This CDR3 is built from 12 residues. V shed 4 bases and J shed 8 bases, with 11 bases lying between them. Germline V gene data show CDR1 as GTSNPN and CDR2 as SVGIG (reference sequence). The CDR3 region has the DNA TGTGCCTGGAACAGGGACGGAGAAAAACTGTTTTTT. Amino acids: CAWNRDGEKLFF.

The V call is TRBV6-6, the J call TRBJ2-2; D gene ambiguous. V was trimmed by 4 bases and J by 7 bases, leaving 13 bases between them. Germline V gene lookup returns CDR1 MNHNY and CDR2 SVGAGI (reference sequence). The CDR3 consists of 14 residues. CDR3 bases: TGTGCCAGCAGTTCATCTGTTGGCGGCGGGGAGCTGTTTTTT. It codes for CASSSSVGGGELFF.

The rearrangement joins TRBV5-1 to TRBJ1-2; tentative D call: TRBD1 (5 bases). Germline CDR1 reads SGHRS; CDR2 reads YFSETQ. Trimming took off 0 bases at V and 8 bases at J, with 8 bases between the two ends. The CDR3 sequence is 12 residues long. The CDR3 bases are TGCGCCAGCAGCTTGGAAGGGGTGGGCTACACCTTC. Protein product: CASSLEGVGYTF.

CDR3 nucleotide sequence: TGTGCCAGCACCAAGTGGGGGGCAGGTCAGCCCCAGCATTTT. Translated: CASTKWGAGQPQHF. The rearrangement uses TRBV5-8 and TRBJ1-5; possible D gene TRBD1, 6 bases. This CDR3 region has 14 residues. The V and J ends lost 6 bases and 6 bases respectively, with 16 bases between them. CDR1 and CDR2 (germline): SGHTS, YDEGEE. Filled out from reference TRBV5-8 and TRBJ1-5, the complete variable domain reads EAGVTQSPTHLIKTRGQQATLRCSPISGHTSVYWYQQALGLGLQFLLWYDEGEERNRGNFPPRFSGRQFPNYSSELNVNALELEDSALYLCASTKWGAGQPQHFGDGTRLSIL.

The chain employs TRBV7-8 and TRBJ2-4, with TRBD2 matching over 10 bases. In germline, CDR1 is SGHVS, CDR2 FQNEAQ. V shed 4 bases, J shed 7 bases, and the junction held 16 bases outside the gene matches. This CDR3 is built from 18 residues. The CDR3 sequence is CASSSPPLAGLLENIQYF. As DNA, the CDR3 is TGTGCCAGCAGCTCGCCCCCACTAGCGGGGCTTTTAGAGAACATTCAGTACTTC.

The genes are TRBV7-9 and TRBJ2-3, with 8 positions matching TRBD2. The CDR3 spans 16 residues. J gave up 4 bases and V 5 bases, and 11 bases lay outside the gene matches. CDR1 and CDR2 from the germline V gene are SEHNR and FQNEAQ (reference sequence). The CDR3, as DNA: TGTGCCAGCAGCCCTACCGGGACTAGTCCCTCAGATACGCAGTATTTT. Its translation is CASSPTGTSPSDTQYF. The entire variable domain, with the rest obtained from reference TRBV7-9 and TRBJ2-3, is as follows: DTGVSQNPRHKITKRGQNVTFRCDPISEHNRLYWYRQTLGQGPEFLTYFQNEAQLEKSRLLSDRFSAERPKGSFSTLEIQRTEQGDSAMYLCASSPTGTSPSDTQYFGPGTRLTVL.

The genes are TRBV7-9 and TRBJ2-1; 11 bases match TRBD2. The J segment lost 4 bases and the V segment lost 5 bases, leaving 4 bases of the junction unmatched. Germline CDR1 reads SEHNR; CDR2 reads FQNEAQ (reference sequence). The CDR3 length is 15 residues. The CDR3 DNA reads TGTGCCAGCAGCCAGCGACTAGCGGGGTACAATGAGCAGTTCTTC. Protein: CASSQRLAGYNEQFF.

The chain uses TRBV5-1 and TRBJ1-1; no reliable D call. Germline V CDR1 and CDR2: SGHRS, YFSETQ. The CDR3 extends over 16 amino acids. V shed 0 bases and J shed 0 bases, with 12 bases lying between them. CDR3 DNA sequence: TGCGCCAGCAGCTTGGAACGAGGAGGGATGAACACTGAAGCTTTCTTT. It yields the protein CASSLERGGMNTEAFF.

V usage is TRBV5-6 and J usage is TRBJ1-5; weak D call: TRBD1 (5 bases). CDR3 size: 14 residues. V was trimmed by 1 base and J by 4 bases, leaving 9 bases between them. CDR1 and CDR2 (germline): SGHDT, YYEEEE. CDR3 nucleotides: TGTGCCAGCAGCTTGCCGGGACTTAATCAGCCCCAGCATTTT. Protein product: CASSLPGLNQPQHF.

The J gene is TRBJ2-7, the V gene TRBV9, with D perhaps matching TRBD1 or TRBD2 (5 bases each). From germline, CDR1 is SGDLS and CDR2 YYNGEE. V lost 4 bases to trimming and J lost 5 bases, with 22 bases between them. The CDR3 covers 16 residues. The CDR3 DNA follows: TGTGCCAGCAGCCCCGACACCGGGACGACTACCCACGAGCAGTACTTC. Translated: CASSPDTGTTTHEQYF.

This clone was counted only a few times. The chain combines TRBV27 with TRBJ1-6; TRBD1 might be the D (5 bases). The germline V gene has CDR1 MNHEY and CDR2 SMNVEV (reference sequence). V gave up 7 bases and J gave up 0 bases, with 13 bases separating them. The CDR3 is 16 amino acids. CDR3 DNA sequence: TGTGCCAGCACGGGACTCAAAAGCTCCTATAATTCACCCCTCCACTTT. This codes for CASTGLKSSYNSPLHF.

The V gene is TRBV4-1, the J gene TRBJ2-3, with D perhaps given as TRBD1 or TRBD2 (5 bases each). The CDR3 length is 20 residues. Germline-derived CDR1 and CDR2 are MGHRA and YSYEKL. V lost 4 bases to trimming and J lost 4 bases, with 30 bases between them. CDR3 bases: TGCGCCAGCAGCCCCCTAATGGGGTCGGACGGGTCCTTGGGGGCAGATACGCAGTATTTT. Protein product: CASSPLMGSDGSLGADTQYF.

The V gene is TRBV5-1, the J gene TRBJ2-3, with D perhaps TRBD1 (6 bases). The germline CDR1 and CDR2 sequences are SGHRS and YFSETQ. This CDR3 is built from 14 residues. Trimming pared 0 bases from V and 1 base from J, leaving 6 bases between. CDR3 bases: TGCGCCAGCAGCTTGGACAGGGGCACAGATACGCAGTATTTT. It translates to CASSLDRGTDTQYF.

This clone was recorded a few times. V is TRBV12-2 and J is TRBJ1-1. TRBV12-2 is annotated as a pseudogene. The length of the CDR3 is 11 residues. CDR3 DNA: TGTGCAAGTCGCTTTAGACCTGAAGCTTTCTTT. Amino acids: CASRFRPEAFF.

This chain uses TRBV5-8 with TRBJ1-6; weak D call: TRBD1 (6 bases). CDR3 length equals 16 residues. The germline gives CDR1 SGHTS, CDR2 YDEGEE. Trimming cost V 3 bases and J 9 bases, with 19 bases left between them. In DNA, the CDR3 is TGTGCCAGCAGCTCCTTGCACCGGGGAGGGGGTTCACCCCTCCACTTT. The encoded protein is CASSSLHRGGGSPLHF.

CDR3 loop: CASSLDRDGSGANVLTF. The CDR3 DNA follows: TGTGCCAGTAGCCTCGACAGGGATGGCTCTGGGGCCAACGTCCTGACTTTC. The chain carries TRBV19 and TRBJ2-6, with 7 bases fitting TRBD1. This CDR3 contains 17 residues. V trimming: 6 bases; J trimming: 0 bases; junction bases outside the gene matches: 8. Germline values: CDR1 LNHDA, CDR2 SQIVND (reference sequence).

The chain joins TRBV10-2 to TRBJ1-4; D is ambiguous. Germline V gene lookup returns CDR1 WSHSY and CDR2 SAAADI. The CDR3 runs to 12 residues. V was cut by 6 bases and J by 8 bases, with 10 bases left in between. The CDR3 region has the DNA TGCGCCAGCAGCGTGGGAGGCGAAAAACTGTTTTTT. Translated: CASSVGGEKLFF.